This paragraph reports one TCR beta chain. Antigen specificity is unknown. This entry is derived from a study of blood T cells in healthy people across ages. Notes on the study in general: Per million T cells, TCR beta diversity dropped roughly linearly as age increased.

The second PCR ran roughly 7 to 12 cycles with a sample-barcoded 5' primer and J-beta primers. TCRdb reanalysed the 5' RACE reads using MiXCR and keeps one entry per CDR3 protein. The table lists around 1.5 million distinct CDR3 sequences, about 35% of them singletons. Trimming pared 3 bases from V and 5 bases from J, leaving 10 bases between. This CDR3 is built from 13 residues. The germline V gene has CDR1 MDHEN and CDR2 SYDVKM. This chain links TRBV28 with TRBJ1-2; D call uncertain. Specimen: blood. This TCR derives from a woman between 25 and 40 years old in good health. CDR3 nucleotide sequence: TGTGCCAGCAGTTTCCAAGGTCCTTATGGCTACACCTTC. Residues: CASSFQGPYGYTF.